Reported below is one T cell receptor beta chain. No antigen is known for it. Germline-derived CDR1 and CDR2 are MNHEY and SMNVEV (reference sequence). This CDR3 is built from 15 residues. The V and J ends lost 6 bases and 0 bases respectively, with 13 bases between them. This sample was taken from a study of graft-versus-host responses after intestinal transplantation. Turning to the study itself: Transplant types were multivisceral, liver-intestinal, or isolated intestinal. Every transplant recipient was induced with anti-thymocyte globulin, then maintained on tacrolimus and steroids for around 3 years.

Points from the study as a whole: High graft-versus-host to host-versus-graft clonal ratios were seen in allografts of patients with graft-donor T cell macrochimerism.

Assay: immunoSEQ multiplex PCR; the TCRdb copy retains only in-frame clones and omits some. The sample includes tens of thousands of clones, 80% to 95% of them seen just once. The TCR sequence derives from a human donor who was the organ donor for an intestinal transplant. This chain uses TRBV27 with TRBJ2-3; tentative D call: TRBD2 (6 bases). This specimen was unstimulated CD4+ T cells sorted from spleen or lymph node cells, taken before transplant. CDR3 loop: CASRLATTSTDTQYF. CDR3 in DNA: TGTGCCAGCAGGCTAGCGACCACTAGCACAGATACGCAGTATTTT.